Reported below is one T cell receptor (beta chain). Its antigen is not identified. The data were taken from a study of breast tumors, draining lymph nodes, adjacent tissues. Study results and caveats: Tumor repertoires ranked between lymph nodes and nontumor tissue in diversity, with V and J gene preferences.

Germline V lookup: CDR1 DFQATT, CDR2 SNEGSKA (reference sequence). CDR3 length equals 12 residues. V shed 0 bases and J shed 5 bases, with 7 bases lying between them. TCRdb used MiXCR to reprocess the multiplex PCR reads, holding one entry per CDR3 protein. The data contain 7,500 or so distinct CDR3 sequences, about 76% of them singletons. The chain couples TRBV20-1 to TRBJ2-5, with D uncertain. Material: tumor-adjacent breast tissue. The clonotype originates from a female donor with breast cancer. Some clones in this sample may be carry-over from other donors' samples. The CDR3 DNA sequence: TGCAGTGCTAGAGACGGTCGGGAGACCCAGTACTTC. Its protein product is CSARDGRETQYF.